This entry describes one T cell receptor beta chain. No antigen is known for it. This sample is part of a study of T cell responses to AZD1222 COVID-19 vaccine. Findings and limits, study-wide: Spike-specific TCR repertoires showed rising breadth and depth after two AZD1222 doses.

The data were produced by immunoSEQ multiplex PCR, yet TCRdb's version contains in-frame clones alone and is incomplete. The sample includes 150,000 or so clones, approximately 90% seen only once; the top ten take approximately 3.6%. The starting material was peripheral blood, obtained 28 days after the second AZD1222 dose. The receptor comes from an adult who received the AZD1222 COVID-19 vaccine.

The CDR3 spells CASSSGDYNSPLHF. CDR3 nucleotides: TGCGCCAGCAGCTCGGGGGACTACAATTCACCCCTCCACTTT. The rearrangement links TRBV5-1 to TRBJ1-6; possibly TRBD1 for D (5 bases). This CDR3 has 14 amino acids. CDR1 is SGHRS, CDR2 YFSETQ, per germline. Trimming left V 3 bases short and J 7 bases short, with 11 bases between.